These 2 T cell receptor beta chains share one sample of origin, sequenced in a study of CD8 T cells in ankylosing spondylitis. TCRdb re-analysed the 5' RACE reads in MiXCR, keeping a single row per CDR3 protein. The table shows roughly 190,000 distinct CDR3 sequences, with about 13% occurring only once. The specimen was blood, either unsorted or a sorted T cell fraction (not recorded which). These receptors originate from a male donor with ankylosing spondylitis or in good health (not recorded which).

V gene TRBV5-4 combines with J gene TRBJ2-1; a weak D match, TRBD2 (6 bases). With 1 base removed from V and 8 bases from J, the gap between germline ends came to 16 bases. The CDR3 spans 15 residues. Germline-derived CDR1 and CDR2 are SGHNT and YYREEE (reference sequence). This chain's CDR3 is CASSLPSGLIDEQFF. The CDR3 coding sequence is TGTGCCAGCAGCTTGCCAAGCGGGTTAATCGATGAGCAGTTCTTC.

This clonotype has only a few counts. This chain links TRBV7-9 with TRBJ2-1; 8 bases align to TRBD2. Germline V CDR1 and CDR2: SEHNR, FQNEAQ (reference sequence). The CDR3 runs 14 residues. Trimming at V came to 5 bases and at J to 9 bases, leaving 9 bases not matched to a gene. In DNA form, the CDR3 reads TGTGCCAGCAGCCCTACGGGACTAGGGGGTGAGCAGTTCTTC. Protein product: CASSPTGLGGEQFF.